Each of the 2 T cell receptor beta chains below was sequenced from the same sample in a study of vaccination and CD4 T cells after COVID-19. Their antigen targets remain unknown. Treatment described: roughly 10-day PBMC culture with coronavirus spike peptide pools or control peptides (ViraFEST assay). Collection of the unexposed donor's CD4+ T cells took place before the COVID-19 pandemic (2011-2018). Sequencing of DNA taken from cultured CD4+ T cells relied on the Oncomine TCR Beta short-read assay. TCRdb re-derived calls from the PCR reads in MiXCR, one entry per CDR3 protein. The sample includes about 5,900 distinct CDR3 sequences, about 35% of them seen just once. Source material: CD4+ T cells from blood, cultured in vitro. These receptors were obtained from a human donor in good health.

This clonotype showed up just once. The CDR3: CASSFTGTGRDQPQHF. CDR3 nucleotides: TGTGCCAGCAGTTTCACGGGGACAGGGCGAGATCAGCCCCAGCATTTT. This rearrangement joins TRBV12-3 or TRBV12-4 to TRBJ1-5; 9 nucleotides line up with TRBD1. The CDR3 is made up of 16 amino acids. The V and J ends lost 3 bases and 5 bases, in that order; junction bases with no gene match: 8.

A few counts support this clonotype. For the CDR3, the DNA is TGTGCCAGCAGTCAACTCCAGACAGGGTATGGCTACACCTTC. Its translation: CASSQLQTGYGYTF. The chain links TRBV2 to TRBJ1-2, with 7 bases lining up with TRBD1. The CDR3 sequence is 14 residues long. With V trimmed by 5 bases and J by 5 bases, 8 bases remained unmatched. CDR1 and CDR2 from the germline V gene are SNHLY and FYNNEI. Supplemented by reference TRBV2 and TRBJ1-2, the full variable domain reads EPEVTQTPSHQVTQMGQEVILRCVPISNHLYFYWYRQILGQKVEFLVSFYNNEISEKSEIFDDQFSVERPDGSNFTLKIRSTKLEDSAMYFCASSQLQTGYGYTFGSGTRLTVV.